The 26 T cell receptor beta chains listed next were all sequenced from one sample in a study of T cells after yellow fever vaccination. In TCRdb, the 5' RACE reads were re-called with MiXCR into one record per CDR3 protein. In the table there are 300,000 to 400,000 distinct CDR3 sequences, 9.5% to 15% of which are singletons. Specimen: CD4+ T cells sorted from PBMCs, collected 15 days after the yellow fever booster vaccination. The origin of the receptors is a man aged 18 to 29 who received the YFV17D yellow fever vaccine.

The chain recombines TRBV7-2 with TRBJ1-6; no reliable D call. The V end lost 6 bases, the J end lost 5 bases, and 14 bases lay between the germline ends. The CDR3 sequence is 15 residues long. Germline V gives CDR1 SGHTA, CDR2 FQGNSA. CDR3 DNA sequence: TGTGCCAGCAGTCAACGGGGTAGGAATAATTCACCCCTCCACTTT. It is translated as CASSQRGRNNSPLHF.

The genes are TRBV18 and TRBJ1-2; the match to TRBD1 covers 7 bases. Trimming at V came to 6 bases and at J to 1 base, leaving 11 bases not matched to a gene. The CDR3 runs 16 residues. Germline assignment: CDR1 KGHSH and CDR2 LQKENI. CDR3 loop: CASSPGTAVNNYGYTF. The CDR3 DNA is TGTGCCAGCTCCCCCGGGACAGCGGTAAATAACTATGGCTACACCTTC. The full variable domain, in which reference TRBV18 and TRBJ1-2 provide the parts outside the CDR3, is NAGVMQNPRHLVRRRGQEARLRCSPMKGHSHVYWYRQLPEEGLKFMVYLQKENIIDESGMPKERFSAEFPKEGPSILRIQQVVRGDSAAYFCASSPGTAVNNYGYTFGSGTRLTVV.

This clonotype was picked up a small number of times. In DNA, the CDR3 is TGCGCCAGCAGCTCCTTTGGCGGGGCCAACGTCCTGACTTTC. Protein: CASSSFGGANVLTF. This chain links TRBV5-1 with TRBJ2-6; D remains unclear. Germline CDR1 and CDR2: SGHRS and YFSETQ. V gave up 3 bases and J gave up 4 bases, with 8 bases separating them. This CDR3 contains 14 residues.

This clonotype occurred a few times. The CDR3, as DNA: TGTGCCAGCAGTCCCACCCGGGGGGAGGCAGATACGCAGTATTTT. Amino acids: CASSPTRGEADTQYF. This chain links TRBV7-2 with TRBJ2-3; 7 bases fit TRBD2. Germline V lookup: CDR1 SGHTA, CDR2 FQGNSA. Germline trimming cut 6 bases from V and 4 bases from J; bases unmatched to any gene: 10. The CDR3 consists of 15 residues.

The V call is TRBV5-1, the J call TRBJ2-3; D gene uncertain. This CDR3 has 11 amino acids. The V gene lost 5 bases and the J gene lost 5 bases, with 6 bases spanning the gap. Looked up from germline, CDR1 is SGHRS and CDR2 is YFSETQ. CDR3 in DNA: TGCGCCAGCAGATGGGGAGATACGCAGTATTTT. Its protein is CASRWGDTQYF.

The chain carries TRBV5-6 and TRBJ2-7, with unresolved D. The CDR3 sequence is 13 residues long. Germline V lookup: CDR1 SGHDT, CDR2 YYEEEE. This chain's CDR3 is CASSLLSSYVQYV. The CDR3 bases are TGTGCCAGCAGCTTGCTGAGTTCCTACGTGCAGTACGTC.

This clonotype was counted only a few times. This rearrangement joins TRBV6-1 to TRBJ2-5; D ambiguous. Looked up from germline, CDR1 is MNHNS and CDR2 is SASEGT. V dropped 5 bases and J dropped 3 bases, with 10 bases sitting between them. The CDR3 totals 13 residues. The CDR3 DNA reads TGTGCCAGCAGTCTTGACCATGAAGAGACCCAGTACTTC. Translated, it gives CASSLDHEETQYF.

This clonotype was counted between two and nine times. The V call is TRBV11-2, the J call TRBJ2-7; D may be TRBD2 (5 bases). The germline V gene has CDR1 SGHAT and CDR2 FQNNGV. Trimming pared 4 bases from V and 3 bases from J, leaving 16 bases between. The CDR3 has 15 residues. The CDR3 DNA reads as TGTGCCAGCAGCTCCCCCCTTAGGGAGATCTACGAGCAGTACTTC. This gives the protein CASSSPLREIYEQYF.

The chain carries TRBV10-3 and TRBJ2-5, with D perhaps TRBD1 (6 bases). This CDR3 has 14 residues. The V end was cut by 10 bases, the J end by 1 base, with 16 bases between. CDR1 and CDR2 (germline): ENHRY, SYGVKD. The CDR3 DNA reads TGTGCCACTTCAGGGGTGGGGGTCCAAGAGACCCAGTACTTC. This encodes CATSGVGVQETQYF.

The sample holds many counts of this clonotype. The CDR3 DNA is TGTGCCAGCAGTTCCGAGGGAGGGGAGACCCAGTACTTC. It specifies CASSSEGGETQYF. This chain uses TRBV11-3 with TRBJ2-5, with 7 nucleotides matching TRBD2. The V gene's germline CDR1 is SGHNT and CDR2 YENEEA. This CDR3 has 13 amino acids. Trimming removed 6 bases from V and 5 bases from J; junction bases left unmatched: 6. Filled out from reference TRBV11-3 and TRBJ2-5, the complete variable domain reads EAGVVQSPRYKIIEKKQPVAFWCNPISGHNTLYWYLQNLGQGPELLIRYENEEAVDDSQLPKDRFSAERLKGVDSTLKIQPAELGDSAVYLCASSSEGGETQYFGPGTRLLVL.

In this sample, this clonotype turned up a few times. V is TRBV11-2 and J is TRBJ2-3; 7 nucleotides line up with TRBD2. Per germline, CDR1 SGHAT and CDR2 FQNNGV. This CDR3 has 16 amino acids. V lost 2 bases and J lost 6; bases outside the gene matches: 11. The CDR3 loop is CASSLIGGSLGDTQYF. In DNA, the CDR3 is TGTGCCAGCAGCTTAATCGGGGGGTCCTTAGGGGATACGCAGTATTTT.

In this sample, this clonotype turned up a few times. The rearrangement joins TRBV6-5 to TRBJ1-6, with D perhaps matching TRBD1 (5 bases). CDR3 length: 15 residues. Per the germline V gene, CDR1 is MNHEY and CDR2 is SVGAGI. Trimming pared 6 bases from V and 10 bases from J, leaving 19 bases between. The CDR3 region has the DNA TGTGCCAGCAGGCTACAGGCAGTCGCGATATCACCCCTCCACTTT. Its protein is CASRLQAVAISPLHF.

This chain links TRBV6-6 with TRBJ1-2; 10 bases are shared with TRBD1. The CDR3 is 13 amino acids. Germline CDR1 is MNHNY and CDR2 is SVGAGI (reference sequence). V trimming: 4 bases; J trimming: 4 bases; junction bases outside the gene matches: 0. CDR3 protein: CASSWDRGYGYTF. CDR3 nucleotide sequence: TGTGCCAGCAGTTGGGACAGGGGCTATGGCTACACCTTC.

This clonotype was counted between two and nine times. V gene TRBV6-2 or TRBV6-3 combines with J gene TRBJ1-2; D is uncertain. The germline V gene has CDR1 MNHEY and CDR2 SVGEGT. This CDR3 is 13 amino acids long. V was trimmed by 2 bases and J by 6 bases, leaving 10 bases between them. The DNA for the CDR3 is TGTGCCAGCAGTTACAGGGAACCGGATGGCTACACCTTC. Translating it yields CASSYREPDGYTF.

This rearrangement joins TRBV2 to TRBJ2-2, with TRBD1 identical over 8 bases. The junction had 3 bases not matched to a gene; V was cut back by 8 bases and J by 4 bases. The V gene's germline CDR1 is SNHLY and CDR2 FYNNEI. The CDR3 runs 13 residues. This chain's CDR3 is CASRTGSTGELFF. CDR3 in DNA: TGTGCCAGCCGGACAGGGAGCACCGGGGAGCTGTTTTTT.

This chain links TRBV7-2 with TRBJ1-3, with 7 positions matching TRBD1. J was trimmed by 1 base and V by 2 bases; bases with no gene match: 5. CDR1 is SGHTA, CDR2 FQGNSA, per germline. The CDR3 consists of 16 residues. Here the CDR3 DNA reads TGTGCCAGCAGCTTATATGGGACAGCATCTGGAAACACCATATATTTT. This encodes CASSLYGTASGNTIYF.

This CDR3 is CAINGGMNSPLHF. The CDR3 DNA reads as TGTGCCATCAATGGGGGGATGAATTCACCCCTCCACTTT. The genes are TRBV10-3 and TRBJ1-6, with D possibly TRBD1 on 5 matching bases. CDR1 is ENHRY, CDR2 SYGVKD, per germline. The CDR3 consists of 13 residues. Trimming shortened V by 7 bases and J by 7 bases, and 11 bases separated the two germline ends.

There are a few counts of this clonotype. The chain combines TRBV29-1 with TRBJ1-2; D is possibly TRBD1 (5 bases). V dropped 8 bases and J dropped 5 bases, with 12 bases sitting between them. Germline V CDR1 and CDR2: SQVTM, ANQGSEA. The CDR3 consists of 11 residues. This chain's CDR3 is CSTDSLYGYTF. The CDR3 nucleotides read TGCAGCACCGACAGCCTATATGGCTACACCTTC.

This clonotype has only a few counts. The V gene is TRBV7-2, the J gene TRBJ1-4; D not certain. The germline V gene has CDR1 SGHTA and CDR2 FQGNSA. The CDR3 runs to 13 residues. V lost 5 bases, J lost 7 bases, and 11 bases lay in between. The CDR3 DNA reads as TGTGCCAGCAGCCGCCGATTGGGTGAAAAACTGTTTTTT. This sequence encodes CASSRRLGEKLFF.

This chain joins TRBV9 and TRBJ2-1; tentatively, D is TRBD1 or TRBD2 (5 bases each). The CDR3 sequence is 16 residues long. Per germline, CDR1 SGDLS and CDR2 YYNGEE. Trimming cost V 3 bases and J 2 bases, with 15 bases left between them. CDR3 coding DNA: TGTGCCAGCAGCGGAGCCGGGACGGCACCCTACAATGAGCAGTTCTTC. This codes for CASSGAGTAPYNEQFF. Supplemented by reference TRBV9 and TRBJ2-1, the full variable domain reads DSGVTQTPKHLITATGQRVTLRCSPRSGDLSVYWYQQSLDQGLQFLIQYYNGEERAKGNILERFSAQQFPDLHSELNLSSLELGDSALYFCASSGAGTAPYNEQFFGPGTRLTVL.

This clonotype occurred a few times. The rearrangement uses TRBV5-4 and TRBJ2-3; 9 bases map to TRBD2. This CDR3 has 17 amino acids. The ends lost 4 bases at V and 2 bases at J; junction bases unmatched: 11. CDR1 is SGHNT, CDR2 YYREEE, per germline (reference sequence). CDR3 protein: CASSKATSGGITDTQYF. The CDR3 nucleotides are TGTGCCAGCAGCAAGGCCACGAGCGGGGGGATCACAGATACGCAGTATTTT. Full variable domain (remainder filled in from reference TRBV5-4 and TRBJ2-3): ETGVTQSPTHLIKTRGQQVTLRCSSQSGHNTVSWYQQALGQGPQFIFQYYREEENGRGNFPPRFSGLQFPNYSSELNVNALELDDSALYLCASSKATSGGITDTQYFGPGTRLTVL.

This clonotype came up a few times. J is TRBJ2-1 and V is TRBV27; 8 nucleotides match TRBD1. Germline CDR1 reads MNHEY; CDR2 reads SMNVEV (reference sequence). The length of the CDR3 is 12 residues. After removal of 5 bases from V and 12 bases from J, the junction contained 6 bases not matched to a gene. The CDR3 coding sequence is TGTGCCAGCAGTATCAGACAGGGGAGGCAGTTCTTC. This translates into CASSIRQGRQFF.

This clonotype has at least ten counts. V and J are TRBV7-9 and TRBJ2-1, with 10 bases matching TRBD2. Germline-derived CDR1 and CDR2 are SEHNR and FQNEAQ (reference sequence). With 1 base clipped from V and 4 bases from J, the junction kept 7 bases outside the gene matches. CDR3 length equals 17 residues. The CDR3 here is CASSLGVSSGGYNEQFF. CDR3 DNA sequence: TGTGCCAGCAGCTTAGGAGTTTCTAGCGGGGGATACAATGAGCAGTTCTTC.

The DNA for the CDR3 is TGCAGCGTTGAAGGGGTGCGAAAGGGGGCAGGAAACATTCAGTACTTC. It specifies CSVEGVRKGAGNIQYF. The chain couples TRBV29-1 to TRBJ2-4; 7 nucleotides line up with TRBD1. The junction had 12 bases not matched to a gene; V was cut back by 1 base and J by 6 bases. Germline CDR1 SQVTM, CDR2 ANQGSEA. The CDR3 extends over 16 amino acids.

About this clonotype itself: Germline is not matched at one junction end, which may reflect a read error. The V call is TRBV7-2, the J call TRBJ2-5, with 7 bases aligning to TRBD2. The CDR3 has 14 residues. The V gene's germline CDR1 is SGHTA and CDR2 FQGNSA. CDR3 bases: TGTGCCAGCAGCCTAGCGGCAATCCAGGAGACCCAGTACTTC. It specifies CASSLAAIQETQYF.

This clonotype was detected a few times. The V and J genes are TRBV18 and TRBJ2-7; 7 bases line up with TRBD1. The CDR3 runs 13 residues. Germline CDR1 and CDR2: KGHSH and LQKENI. Trimming cost V 3 bases and J 6 bases; bases outside gene matches: 5. CDR3 region: CASSPDRVGEQYV. CDR3 sequence (DNA): TGTGCCAGCTCACCCGACAGGGTAGGCGAGCAGTACGTC.